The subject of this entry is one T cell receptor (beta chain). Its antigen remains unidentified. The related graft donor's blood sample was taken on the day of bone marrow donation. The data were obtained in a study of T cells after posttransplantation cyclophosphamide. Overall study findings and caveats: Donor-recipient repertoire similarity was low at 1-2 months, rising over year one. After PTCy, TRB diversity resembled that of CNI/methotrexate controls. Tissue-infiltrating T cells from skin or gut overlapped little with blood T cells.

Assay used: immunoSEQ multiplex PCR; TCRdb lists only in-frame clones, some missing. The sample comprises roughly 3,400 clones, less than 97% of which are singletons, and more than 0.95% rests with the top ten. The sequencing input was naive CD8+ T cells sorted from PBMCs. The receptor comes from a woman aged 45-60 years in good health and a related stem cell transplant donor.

CDR3 nucleotide sequence: TGTGCCACCAGCAGAGATCTAGCCGGAAGTTATGGCTACACCTTC. Its translation: CATSRDLAGSYGYTF. This chain links TRBV15 with TRBJ1-2; D ambiguous. The CDR3 is made up of 15 amino acids. Germline V gene lookup returns CDR1 LNHNV and CDR2 YYDKDF (reference sequence). V was shortened by 0 bases and J by 5 bases, with 13 bases between the two germline ends.